This is a list of T cell receptor beta chains from one sample in a study of T cells after yellow fever vaccination. TCRdb analysed the 5' RACE reads with MiXCR anew, one entry per CDR3 protein. The table includes some 340,000 distinct CDR3 sequences, about 10% detected once. The starting material was CD4+ T cells sorted from PBMCs, obtained 45 days after the yellow fever booster vaccination. The receptors were sampled from a man between 18 and 35 years old who received the YFV17D yellow fever vaccine. The CDR3 runs from the conserved cysteine through the conserved F or W. The D gene is left open where the match is weak. Only some rows state a clone size, as once, few, many or a class for expanded clones.

v_gene: TRBV7-9
abundance: -
j_gene: TRBJ1-1
len: 15
d_gene: TRBD1
CDR3nt: TGTGCCAGCAGCCCTCCTAGGGGGCTGAACACTGAAGCTTTCTTT
CDR3aa: CASSPPRGLNTEAFF

v_gene: TRBV6-2/TRBV6-3
abundance: few
j_gene: TRBJ2-6
len: 15
d_gene: -
CDR3nt: TGTGCCAGCAGTTACCCGCCCCCTGGGGCCAACGTCCTGACTTTC
CDR3aa: CASSYPPPGANVLTF

v_gene: TRBV27
abundance: many
j_gene: TRBJ1-6
len: 13
d_gene: -
CDR3nt: TGTGCCAGCAGTTTATCGAATTCTTCACCCCTCCACTTT
CDR3aa: CASSLSNSSPLHF

v_gene: TRBV2
abundance: few
j_gene: TRBJ1-2
len: 12
d_gene: -
CDR3nt: TGTGCCAGCAAACCCGACAGCTATGGCTACACCTTC
CDR3aa: CASKPDSYGYTF

v_gene: TRBV2
abundance: -
j_gene: TRBJ1-1
len: 14
d_gene: TRBD1
CDR3nt: TGTGCCAGCAGTGCCCGGGACAGAAACACTGAAGCTTTCTTT
CDR3aa: CASSARDRNTEAFF

v_gene: TRBV9
abundance: -
j_gene: TRBJ2-5
len: 17
d_gene: TRBD2
CDR3nt: TGTGCCAGCAGCCCGACTAGCTCACACGGGATGGTGGAGACCCAGTACTTC
CDR3aa: CASSPTSSHGMVETQYF

v_gene: TRBV10-1
abundance: few
j_gene: TRBJ2-2
len: 15
d_gene: TRBD2
CDR3nt: TGCGCCAGCAGTGTTACGCGGGGGTATACCGGGGAGCTGTTTTTT
CDR3aa: CASSVTRGYTGELFF

v_gene: TRBV5-1
abundance: many
j_gene: TRBJ2-2
len: 15
d_gene: -
CDR3nt: TGCGCCAGCAGCTTAGATCTTTGGGGAGTCGGGGAGCTGTTTTTT
CDR3aa: CASSLDLWGVGELFF

v_gene: TRBV11-2
abundance: -
j_gene: TRBJ1-2
len: 15
d_gene: -
CDR3nt: TGTGCCAGCAGCTCAAAAGACAGCCCCTGGATGAGCTACACCTTC
CDR3aa: CASSSKDSPWMSYTF

v_gene: TRBV18
abundance: few
j_gene: TRBJ2-7
len: 13
d_gene: -
CDR3nt: TGTGCCAGCTCACCACGAGCAGGAAGCGAGCAGTACTTC
CDR3aa: CASSPRAGSEQYF

v_gene: TRBV5-5
abundance: -
j_gene: TRBJ2-1
len: 16
d_gene: TRBD2
CDR3nt: TGTGCCAGCAGTCTCTCTCGCGGGGGGAGCGGCAATGAGCAGTTCTTC
CDR3aa: CASSLSRGGSGNEQFF

v_gene: TRBV28
abundance: many
j_gene: TRBJ1-1
len: 12
d_gene: -
CDR3nt: TGTGCTCACAAACATGGGATGACTGAAGCTTTCTTT
CDR3aa: CAHKHGMTEAFF

v_gene: TRBV12-3/TRBV12-4
abundance: -
j_gene: TRBJ2-7
len: 11
d_gene: -
CDR3nt: TGTGCCAGCAGTTTCCGATACGAGCAGTACTTC
CDR3aa: CASSFRYEQYF

v_gene: TRBV27
abundance: few
j_gene: TRBJ2-1
len: 16
d_gene: TRBD1
CDR3nt: TGTGCCAGCAGTCGGGATCCCGGGACAGGGGGGGATGAGCAGTTCTTC
CDR3aa: CASSRDPGTGGDEQFF

v_gene: TRBV6-2/TRBV6-3
abundance: -
j_gene: TRBJ2-3
len: 14
d_gene: -
CDR3nt: TGTGCCAGCACCGACGTTTCTAGCACAGATACGCAGTATTTT
CDR3aa: CASTDVSSTDTQYF

v_gene: TRBV10-1
abundance: few
j_gene: TRBJ2-2
len: 16
d_gene: TRBD2
CDR3nt: TGCGCCAGCAGTGCCAACGGAGGCGGGGGCACCGGGGAGCTGTTTTTT
CDR3aa: CASSANGGGGTGELFF

v_gene: TRBV19
abundance: few
j_gene: TRBJ2-6
len: 17
d_gene: TRBD1
CDR3nt: TGTGCCAGTAGCCCCGGGACAGGGGCCTCTGGGGCCAACGTCCTGACTTTC
CDR3aa: CASSPGTGASGANVLTF

v_gene: TRBV20-1
abundance: many
j_gene: TRBJ2-7
len: 14
d_gene: TRBD1
CDR3nt: TGCAGTGCTAGACCCCCTAACAGGGGTCCCGAGCAGTACTTC
CDR3aa: CSARPPNRGPEQYF

v_gene: TRBV30
abundance: few
j_gene: TRBJ1-2
len: 13
d_gene: -
CDR3nt: TGTGCCTGGAAGGGTTACGGGCCATATGGCTACACCTTC
CDR3aa: CAWKGYGPYGYTF

v_gene: TRBV7-2
abundance: few
j_gene: TRBJ2-5
len: 15
d_gene: -
CDR3nt: TGTGCCAGCAGCTTCGGGGCCGGGGGAAGAGAGACCCAGTACTTC
CDR3aa: CASSFGAGGRETQYF

v_gene: TRBV6-6
abundance: many
j_gene: TRBJ1-2
len: 14
d_gene: -
CDR3nt: TGTGCCAGCAGTGACGGAGGGGGAATTTATGGCTACACCTTC
CDR3aa: CASSDGGGIYGYTF

v_gene: TRBV2
abundance: -
j_gene: TRBJ2-3
len: 11
d_gene: -
CDR3nt: TGTGCCAGCAACCGACCAGATACGCAGTATTTT
CDR3aa: CASNRPDTQYF

v_gene: TRBV27
abundance: -
j_gene: TRBJ1-2
len: 16
d_gene: -
CDR3nt: TGTGCCAGCAGGCTGAGGTCGGTTTGGGGGGACTATGGCTACACCTTC
CDR3aa: CASRLRSVWGDYGYTF

v_gene: TRBV12-3/TRBV12-4
abundance: -
j_gene: TRBJ1-5
len: 15
d_gene: -
CDR3nt: TGTGCCAGCAGGCCCGGTCCAGCACCAAATCAGCCCCAGCATTTT
CDR3aa: CASRPGPAPNQPQHF

v_gene: TRBV4-1
abundance: few
j_gene: TRBJ1-2
len: 12
d_gene: -
CDR3nt: TGCGCCAGCAGCCAAAGCCAGGCTGGCTACACCTTC
CDR3aa: CASSQSQAGYTF

v_gene: TRBV6-6
abundance: many
j_gene: TRBJ2-3
len: 14
d_gene: -
CDR3nt: TGTGCCAGCTCTCCACCCGGGAATTTGGATACGCAGTATTTT
CDR3aa: CASSPPGNLDTQYF

v_gene: TRBV9
abundance: few
j_gene: TRBJ2-2
len: 18
d_gene: TRBD2
CDR3nt: TGTGCCAGCAGCGAGGGACTAGCGGGGGGCCCGGTCACCGGGGAGCTGTTTTTT
CDR3aa: CASSEGLAGGPVTGELFF

v_gene: TRBV20-1
abundance: -
j_gene: TRBJ2-7
len: 15
d_gene: -
CDR3nt: TGCAGTGCGCCCCTCTGGGAGACAGCAGCCTACGAGCAGTACTTC
CDR3aa: CSAPLWETAAYEQYF

v_gene: TRBV4-1
abundance: -
j_gene: TRBJ1-1
len: 14
d_gene: -
CDR3nt: TGCGCCAGCAGCCAAGCAAGGGTGAACACTGAAGCTTTCTTT
CDR3aa: CASSQARVNTEAFF

v_gene: TRBV4-2
abundance: few
j_gene: TRBJ1-6
len: 17
d_gene: TRBD1
CDR3nt: TGTGCCAGCAGCCAAGTATATTCAGGGACAGGCTCATCACCCCTCCACTTT
CDR3aa: CASSQVYSGTGSSPLHF

v_gene: TRBV11-2
abundance: few
j_gene: TRBJ2-7
len: 15
d_gene: -
CDR3nt: TGTGCCAGCAGCTTTACCCCAGAGGAGGGGTACGAGCAGTACTTC
CDR3aa: CASSFTPEEGYEQYF

v_gene: TRBV3-1
abundance: few
j_gene: TRBJ2-2
len: 17
d_gene: -
CDR3nt: TGTGCCAGCAGCCAAGTTGGGATCGGCGCGAACACCGGGGAGCTGTTTTTT
CDR3aa: CASSQVGIGANTGELFF

v_gene: TRBV3-1
abundance: -
j_gene: TRBJ1-1
len: 14
d_gene: -
CDR3nt: TGTGCCAGCAGCCTTTGGGGGCCTGGCACTGAAGCTTTCTTT
CDR3aa: CASSLWGPGTEAFF

v_gene: TRBV6-2/TRBV6-3
abundance: many
j_gene: TRBJ2-1
len: 15
d_gene: -
CDR3nt: TGTGCCAGCAGTTACTCCTCGTCTAACTCAGGGGTCTGGTTCTTC
CDR3aa: CASSYSSSNSGVWFF

v_gene: TRBV7-9
abundance: -
j_gene: TRBJ1-1
len: 13
d_gene: -
CDR3nt: TGTGCCAGCAGCTTAACCGGGCTACAAACGACTTTCTTT
CDR3aa: CASSLTGLQTTFF

v_gene: TRBV4-3
abundance: -
j_gene: TRBJ1-1
len: 15
d_gene: TRBD1
CDR3nt: TGCGCCAGCAGCCAAGTAGGGGACAGGATTTATGAAGCTTTCTTT
CDR3aa: CASSQVGDRIYEAFF

v_gene: TRBV3-1
abundance: few
j_gene: TRBJ2-3
len: 13
d_gene: -
CDR3nt: TGTGCCAGCAGCCAACGAGATGGGGATACGCAGTATTTT
CDR3aa: CASSQRDGDTQYF

v_gene: TRBV12-3/TRBV12-4
abundance: few
j_gene: TRBJ1-1
len: 12
d_gene: TRBD1
CDR3nt: TGTGCCAGCAAAAGGGGGCAAGATGAAGCTTTCTTT
CDR3aa: CASKRGQDEAFF

v_gene: TRBV6-5
abundance: -
j_gene: TRBJ1-3
len: 14
d_gene: TRBD1
CDR3nt: TGTGCCAGCAGTCGGGACAGGGGACCCAACACCATATATTTT
CDR3aa: CASSRDRGPNTIYF

v_gene: TRBV20-1
abundance: -
j_gene: TRBJ2-3
len: 13
d_gene: -
CDR3nt: TGCAGCCTACTGGCGGGATTCACAGATACGCAGTATTTT
CDR3aa: CSLLAGFTDTQYF

v_gene: TRBV12-3/TRBV12-4
abundance: -
j_gene: TRBJ1-1
len: 13
d_gene: -
CDR3nt: TGTGCCAGCAAATTAGACCTGAACACTGAAGCTTTCTTT
CDR3aa: CASKLDLNTEAFF

v_gene: TRBV20-1
abundance: many
j_gene: TRBJ1-5
len: 13
d_gene: TRBD1
CDR3nt: TGCAGTGCTAGAGGGGACAGTAATCAGCCCCAGCATTTT
CDR3aa: CSARGDSNQPQHF

v_gene: TRBV20-1
abundance: few
j_gene: TRBJ2-5
len: 15
d_gene: TRBD2
CDR3nt: TGCAGTGCTAGACTGCTAGCGGGGAGTCAAGAGACCCAGTACTTC
CDR3aa: CSARLLAGSQETQYF

v_gene: TRBV7-3
abundance: many
j_gene: TRBJ2-5
len: 16
d_gene: -
CDR3nt: TGTGCCAGCAGCTTAGGGGGACGTTCAGTCCAAGAGACCCAGTACTTC
CDR3aa: CASSLGGRSVQETQYF

v_gene: TRBV5-1
abundance: -
j_gene: TRBJ1-2
len: 15
d_gene: -
CDR3nt: TGCGCCAGCAGCAGTGGGACGGTAGCTAACTATGGCTACACCTTC
CDR3aa: CASSSGTVANYGYTF

v_gene: TRBV4-1
abundance: -
j_gene: TRBJ1-6
len: 16
d_gene: TRBD1
CDR3nt: TGCGCCAGCAGCCAACCTAGACAGGGCCTTAATTCACCCCTCCACTTT
CDR3aa: CASSQPRQGLNSPLHF

v_gene: TRBV12-5
abundance: many
j_gene: TRBJ1-1
len: 16
d_gene: TRBD1
CDR3nt: TGTGCTAGTGGACTTGGACAGGGCTCCCAGAACACTGAAGCTTTCTTT
CDR3aa: CASGLGQGSQNTEAFF

v_gene: TRBV4-1
abundance: -
j_gene: TRBJ2-5
len: 13
d_gene: TRBD2
CDR3nt: TGCGCCAGCAGGGGACTAGCGCAAGAGACCCAGTACTTC
CDR3aa: CASRGLAQETQYF

v_gene: TRBV7-2
abundance: -
j_gene: TRBJ2-3
len: 15
d_gene: -
CDR3nt: TGTGCCAGCAGCTTAGCAGGGCATCCGATGGATACGCAGTATTTT
CDR3aa: CASSLAGHPMDTQYF

v_gene: TRBV20-1
abundance: -
j_gene: TRBJ1-1
len: 14
d_gene: -
CDR3nt: TGCAGTGCGCGAAAGGGACGGTGGAACACTGAAGCTTTCTTT
CDR3aa: CSARKGRWNTEAFF

v_gene: TRBV18
abundance: many
j_gene: TRBJ1-1
len: 13
d_gene: -
CDR3nt: TGTGCCAGCAGCCCGGACAGTAACACTGAAGCTTTCTTT
CDR3aa: CASSPDSNTEAFF

v_gene: TRBV21-1
abundance: few
j_gene: TRBJ2-1
len: 11
d_gene: -
CDR3nt: TGTGCCAGCAGCTGGGCGGATGAGCAGTTCTTC
CDR3aa: CASSWADEQFF

v_gene: TRBV2
abundance: few
j_gene: TRBJ2-3
len: 14
d_gene: -
CDR3nt: TGTGCCAGTTACTCCGGGGCCGGGTTGGGTACGCAGTATTTT
CDR3aa: CASYSGAGLGTQYF

v_gene: TRBV20-1
abundance: -
j_gene: TRBJ1-1
len: 13
d_gene: -
CDR3nt: TGCAGTGCTAGAGGAAGGATGAACACTGAAGCTTTCTTT
CDR3aa: CSARGRMNTEAFF

v_gene: TRBV7-6
abundance: few
j_gene: TRBJ2-3
len: 16
d_gene: TRBD2
CDR3nt: TGTGCCAGCAGCCCCCTCGGGGGGTTTAGCACAGATACGCAGTATTTT
CDR3aa: CASSPLGGFSTDTQYF